These 11 T cell receptor beta chains came from one sample sequenced in a study of radiotherapy plus CTLA-4 blockade in lung cancer. Using immunoSEQ multiplex PCR, the repertoire was profiled, and TCRdb retains in-frame clones only, with some absent. The table shows some 90,000 clones, with under 85% occurring only once. Here the sequenced sample was peripheral blood, taken from a patient treated with radiotherapy plus ipilimumab. These receptor sequences come from a human donor with non-small cell lung cancer who had stable disease on radiotherapy plus ipilimumab.

The chain carries TRBV2 and TRBJ2-5, with 9 bases matching TRBD1. Germline CDR1 reads SNHLY; CDR2 reads FYNNEI. The CDR3 has 16 residues. Germline trimming cut 5 bases from V and 5 bases from J; bases unmatched to any gene: 12. The CDR3 nucleotides read TGTGCCAGCAGTTTTGGGGGGACAGGGCCCAATGAGACCCAGTACTTC. Protein sequence: CASSFGGTGPNETQYF.

This chain uses TRBV9 with TRBJ1-2; possible D gene TRBD1, 5 bases. This CDR3 comprises 14 residues. Trimming pared 4 bases from V and 8 bases from J, leaving 18 bases between. Looked up from germline, CDR1 is SGDLS and CDR2 is YYNGEE. The CDR3 sequence: CASSPGPHTGGYTF. Written as DNA, the CDR3 is TGTGCCAGCAGCCCAGGGCCGCATACGGGGGGCTACACCTTC.

V gene TRBV14 combines with J gene TRBJ2-5; D gene uncertain. The CDR3 extends over 13 amino acids. Germline CDR1 and CDR2: SGHDN and FVKESK. V was trimmed by 4 bases and J by 4 bases, leaving 10 bases between them. CDR3 DNA sequence: TGTGCCAGCAGCCGTCAGGTTAGAGAGACCCAGTACTTC. Protein: CASSRQVRETQYF.

The CDR3, as DNA: TGTGCCAGCAGGTCCGGGACTAGCGGCGGGGAGCTGTTTTTT. Its protein is CASRSGTSGGELFF. The chain joins TRBV6-1 to TRBJ2-2, with TRBD2 matching 11 bases. Germline trimming cut 6 bases from V and 7 bases from J; bases unmatched to any gene: 4. The CDR3 sequence is 14 residues long. Germline CDR1 is MNHNS and CDR2 is SASEGT.

There are a few counts of this clone. The chain links TRBV20-1 to TRBJ2-7; tentative D call: TRBD2 (5 bases). The CDR3 sequence is 11 residues long. Trimming pared 4 bases from V and 6 bases from J, leaving 10 bases between. The V gene's germline CDR1 is DFQATT and CDR2 SNEGSKA (reference sequence). CDR3 in amino acids: CSATPSFEQYF. CDR3 DNA sequence: TGCAGTGCTACTCCTAGCTTCGAGCAGTACTTC.

As regards this clone: The same CDR3 can be traced to other DNA sequences in this sample. The genes are TRBV19 and TRBJ2-3; a possible D gene is TRBD1 (5 bases). Germline V gene data show CDR1 as LNHDA and CDR2 as SQIVND (reference sequence). The CDR3 has 13 amino acids. Trimming shortened V by 3 bases and J by 3 bases, and 7 bases separated the two germline ends. The CDR3 DNA is TGTGCCAGTAGTATCCAGGGAACAGATACGCAGTATTTT. Amino acids: CASSIQGTDTQYF.

The gene calls are TRBV7-8 and TRBJ2-2; 7 bases match TRBD1. Trimming at V came to 1 base and at J to 6 bases, leaving 5 bases not matched to a gene. CDR3 length: 15 residues. In germline, CDR1 is SGHVS, CDR2 FQNEAQ. The CDR3 nucleotides are TGTGCCAGCAGCTTAGGAAACAGGGGCGCCGGGGAGCTGTTTTTT. Amino acid sequence: CASSLGNRGAGELFF. Together with reference TRBV7-8 and TRBJ2-2, the CDR3 gives the full variable domain: GAGVSQSPRYKVAKRGQDVALRCDPISGHVSLFWYQQALGQGPEFLTYFQNEAQLDKSGLPSDRFFAERPEGSVSTLKIQRTQQEDSAVYLCASSLGNRGAGELFFGEGSRLTVL.

V gene TRBV7-2 combines with J gene TRBJ1-6; D is possibly TRBD1 (6 bases). This CDR3 region has 16 residues. V lost 2 bases, J lost 3 bases, and 11 bases lay in between. Germline-derived CDR1 and CDR2 are SGHTA and FQGNSA. The CDR3 loop is CASSLNRERYNSPLHF. CDR3 DNA: TGTGCCAGCAGCTTAAACAGGGAACGCTATAATTCACCCCTCCACTTT. Full variable domain (outside the CDR3, taken from reference TRBV7-2 and TRBJ1-6): GAGVSQSPSNKVTEKGKDVELRCDPISGHTALYWYRQSLGQGLEFLIYFQGNSAPDKSGLPSDRFSAERTGGSVSTLTIQRTQQEDSAVYLCASSLNRERYNSPLHFGNGTRLTVT.

The V and J genes are TRBV11-2 and TRBJ2-7; 8 nucleotides agree with TRBD2. Trimming cost V 1 base and J 3 bases; bases outside gene matches: 11. This CDR3 has 17 residues. The V gene's germline CDR1 is SGHAT and CDR2 FQNNGV. The CDR3 DNA reads as TGTGCCAGCAGCTTAGCAGTCAGCGGGAGAGGGAACTACGAGCAGTACTTC. Translation: CASSLAVSGRGNYEQYF.

The chain links TRBV2 to TRBJ1-5; D is unclear. Per germline, CDR1 SNHLY and CDR2 FYNNEI. Trimming shortened V by 4 bases and J by 13 bases, and 8 bases separated the two germline ends. This CDR3 contains 10 residues. In nucleotides, the CDR3 is TGTGCCAGCAGTGGGAGGGTACAGCATTTT. It translates to CASSGRVQHF.

This clone is judged medium-sized. The chain joins TRBV10-2 to TRBJ2-7; D is possibly TRBD1 (5 bases). This CDR3 region has 11 residues. V was clipped by 6 bases and J by 4 bases, with 7 bases between them. Germline V lookup: CDR1 WSHSY, CDR2 SAAADI. This CDR3 is CASSRQYEQYF. CDR3 coding DNA: TGCGCCAGCAGCCGACAGTACGAGCAGTACTTC.